The 29 T cell receptor beta chains below come from one sample, sequenced in a study of cytomegalovirus exposure and HLA in healthy donors. With 60 Vbeta and 13 Jbeta primers, the PCR was carried out. Repertoires were generated with immunoSEQ multiplex PCR, while TCRdb's copy carries only in-frame clones and drops some. This table holds about 140,000 clones. The sample consisted of PBMCs. These TCRs come from a male donor in good health and CMV-seronegative.

This chain joins TRBV11-2 and TRBJ2-1; possibly TRBD1 for D (7 bases). The germline gives CDR1 SGHAT, CDR2 FQNNGV. The CDR3 spans 14 residues. V gave up 4 bases and J gave up 3 bases, with 10 bases separating them. CDR3 sequence reads: CASSWRDSYNEQFF. The DNA for the CDR3 is TGTGCCAGCAGCTGGAGGGACAGCTACAATGAGCAGTTCTTC.

The rearrangement uses TRBV6-5 and TRBJ1-2; weak D call: TRBD1 (5 bases). Germline V CDR1 and CDR2: MNHEY, SVGAGI. This CDR3 spans 16 amino acids. V lost 2 bases, J lost 0 bases, and 13 bases lay in between. The CDR3, as DNA: TGTGCCAGCAGTTACCCCCTCGGACACCCTAACTATGGCTACACCTTC. Its protein product is CASSYPLGHPNYGYTF.

This chain connects TRBV5-1 to TRBJ2-7; the D is unclear. From germline, CDR1 is SGHRS and CDR2 YFSETQ. The CDR3 is 14 amino acids. The V gene lost 0 bases and the J gene lost 3 bases, with 10 bases spanning the gap. In DNA, the CDR3 is TGCGCCAGCAGCTTGGCCGTATCCCTCTACGAGCAGTACTTC. This sequence encodes CASSLAVSLYEQYF. Based on the CDR3 plus reference TRBV5-1 and TRBJ2-7, the full variable domain is KAGVTQTPRYLIKTRGQQVTLSCSPISGHRSVSWYQQTPGQGLQFLFEYFSETQRNKGNFPGRFSGRQFSNSRSEMNVSTLELGDSALYLCASSLAVSLYEQYFGPGTRLTVT.

This chain connects TRBV5-1 to TRBJ2-1; 7 positions match TRBD2. J lost 0 bases, V lost 4 bases, and 10 bases had no gene match. The CDR3 is made up of 17 amino acids. The germline gives CDR1 SGHRS, CDR2 YFSETQ. The CDR3 DNA follows: TGCGCCAGCAGCCTGGTGGTCGGGGGGAGCTCCTACAATGAGCAGTTCTTC. Translated, it gives CASSLVVGGSSYNEQFF.

This chain links TRBV2 with TRBJ1-2, with 7 bases that match TRBD1. V shed 7 bases and J 7 bases; nucleotides not matched to a gene: 6. The length of the CDR3 is 12 residues. Per the germline V gene, CDR1 is SNHLY and CDR2 is FYNNEI. As DNA, the CDR3 is TGTGCCAGCACCACGACAGGGACTGGCTACACCTTC. It codes for CASTTTGTGYTF.

This chain joins TRBV6-1 and TRBJ2-4; weak D call: TRBD1 (5 bases). This CDR3 is 14 amino acids long. Germline values: CDR1 MNHNS, CDR2 SASEGT. V was pared by 1 base and J by 7 bases, with 11 bases between. The CDR3 DNA reads as TGTGCCAGCAGTGAAGGTTTGGCAGGGAACATTCAGTACTTC. Its translation is CASSEGLAGNIQYF.

CDR3 protein: CASTDSFTYNEQFF. In nucleotides, the CDR3 is TGTGCCAGCACGGACAGCTTCACCTACAATGAGCAGTTCTTC. The chain links TRBV2 to TRBJ2-1, with D tentatively TRBD1 (6 bases). With 7 bases removed from V and 2 bases from J, the gap between germline ends came to 12 bases. CDR3 length: 14 residues. Germline CDR1 is SNHLY and CDR2 is FYNNEI.

The chain links TRBV11-2 to TRBJ2-1; 14 nucleotides agree with TRBD2. V was clipped by 6 bases and J by 3 bases; unmatched bases: 13. The CDR3 sequence is 19 residues long. Germline V gene data show CDR1 as SGHAT and CDR2 as FQNNGV. CDR3 bases: TGTGCCAGCAGGTCGACCCCGGGACTAGCGGGAGATATCTACAATGAGCAGTTCTTC. Translation gives CASRSTPGLAGDIYNEQFF.

The rearrangement joins TRBV28 to TRBJ2-7; 7 bases line up with TRBD1. The V gene's germline CDR1 is MDHEN and CDR2 SYDVKM. V lost 7 bases to trimming and J lost 1 base; unmatched junction nucleotides: 10. CDR3 length equals 15 residues. This CDR3 reads CASTSQGTTSYEQYF. CDR3 bases: TGTGCCAGCACTTCACAGGGGACGACATCCTACGAGCAGTACTTC.

This chain links TRBV2 with TRBJ2-7; D possibly corresponds to TRBD1 (6 bases). V was pared by 7 bases and J by 3 bases, with 19 bases between. This CDR3 contains 15 residues. Germline lookup yields CDR1 SNHLY and CDR2 FYNNEI. The CDR3 nucleotides read TGTGCCAGCAAGCCAACGACAGGTGGGGGCTACGAGCAGTACTTC. This encodes CASKPTTGGGYEQYF.

The genes are TRBV30 and TRBJ1-1; D may be TRBD1 (6 bases). This CDR3 is built from 14 residues. Between the trimmed V and J ends, which lost 0 bases and 4 bases, there was a span of 12 bases. Germline V lookup: CDR1 GTSNPN, CDR2 SVGIG (reference sequence). The CDR3 is CAWSVQGFGTEAFF. CDR3 nucleotides: TGTGCCTGGAGTGTGCAGGGGTTTGGCACTGAAGCTTTCTTT.

The chain joins TRBV6-5 to TRBJ2-5; weak D call: TRBD1 (6 bases). Germline loops: CDR1 MNHEY, CDR2 SVGAGI. The length of the CDR3 is 13 residues. Trimming removed 4 bases from V and 6 bases from J, with 12 bases in between. The CDR3 here is CASSSGTLKTQYF. CDR3 bases: TGTGCCAGCAGTTCCGGGACACTGAAGACCCAGTACTTC.

The chain uses TRBV10-1 and TRBJ2-1; the match to TRBD1 covers 9 bases. CDR1 WNHNN and CDR2 SYGVQD come from the germline V gene (reference sequence). The CDR3 runs 14 residues. V shed 6 bases, J shed 7 bases, and the junction held 7 bases outside the gene matches. In DNA, the CDR3 is TGCGCCAGCAGCCAAGGACAGGGGAATAATGAGCAGTTCTTC. Protein product: CASSQGQGNNEQFF.

This chain connects TRBV6-6 to TRBJ1-2; 7 positions match TRBD1. The CDR3 loop spans 14 amino acids. The V segment lost 7 bases and the J segment 5 bases; nucleotides outside the gene matches: 10. CDR1 is MNHNY and CDR2 is SVGAGI in the germline V gene (reference sequence). CDR3 nucleotide sequence: TGTGCCAGCAAGACAGGGTCACTTGGGTATGGCTACACCTTC. This sequence encodes CASKTGSLGYGYTF.

The chain carries TRBV5-1 and TRBJ1-3, with D maybe TRBD1 (5 bases). Germline V gene sequence: CDR1 SGHRS, CDR2 YFSETQ. The V end was cut by 4 bases, the J end by 0 bases, with 11 bases between. CDR3 size: 15 residues. DNA for the CDR3: TGCGCCAGCAGCCCTGGGGCCGACTCTGGAAACACCATATATTTT. Its protein product is CASSPGADSGNTIYF.

V and J are TRBV28 and TRBJ2-7; TRBD2 aligns across 9 bases. This CDR3 comprises 14 residues. The V gene's germline CDR1 is MDHEN and CDR2 SYDVKM. The V gene end was trimmed by 2 bases and the J gene end by 5 bases; junction bases not matched to a gene: 4. CDR3 coding DNA: TGTGCCAGCAGTTTACTAGCGGGGAATCACGAGCAGTACTTC. Translated: CASSLLAGNHEQYF.

The V call is TRBV4-2, the J call TRBJ1-1; D is uncertain. Germline CDR1 is LGHNA and CDR2 is YNFKEQ. The CDR3 totals 16 residues. Trimming took off 0 bases at V and 0 bases at J, with 11 bases between the two ends. This chain's CDR3 is CASSQDLSRMNTEAFF. CDR3 in DNA: TGTGCCAGCAGCCAAGATTTGAGCAGGATGAACACTGAAGCTTTCTTT.

This rearrangement joins TRBV18 to TRBJ1-1; 9 nucleotides line up with TRBD1. This CDR3 is built from 21 residues. Germline values: CDR1 KGHSH, CDR2 LQKENI. After removal of 1 base from V and 0 bases from J, the junction contained 18 bases not matched to a gene. The DNA for the CDR3 is TGTGCCAGCTCACCACGATTCGGACAGGGGCGGTCCCCGGGGGTGAACACTGAAGCTTTCTTT. It yields the protein CASSPRFGQGRSPGVNTEAFF.

This sequence joins TRBV6-5 and TRBJ2-5; D unclear. V gave up 6 bases and J gave up 5 bases, with 10 bases separating them. Germline CDR1 and CDR2: MNHEY and SVGAGI. The CDR3 has 12 residues. The CDR3 bases are TGTGCCAGCAGCTCGAGGTCGGAGACCCAGTACTTC. Protein sequence: CASSSRSETQYF.

The V and J genes are TRBV7-2 and TRBJ2-7; TRBD1 agrees at 7 bases. The CDR3 runs to 13 residues. The trim removed 8 bases at V and 2 bases at J, leaving 6 bases unmatched. Germline V gives CDR1 SGHTA, CDR2 FQGNSA. The CDR3 DNA is TGTGCCAGCGCGGACAGGTCAACCTACGAGCAGTACTTC. Protein sequence: CASADRSTYEQYF.

V is TRBV7-8 and J is TRBJ2-4, with 12 bases matching TRBD1. CDR3 length: 16 amino acids. Germline CDR1 reads SGHVS; CDR2 reads FQNEAQ. V shed 10 bases and J 6 bases; nucleotides not matched to a gene: 13. CDR3 DNA: TGTGCCACCACGCAACGGGGACAGGGGGCCGTAAACATTCAGTACTTC. Translated: CATTQRGQGAVNIQYF.

This rearrangement joins TRBV9 to TRBJ2-7, with TRBD1 matching 9 bases. V shed 5 bases, J shed 2 bases, and the junction held 2 bases outside the gene matches. The length of the CDR3 is 13 residues. Germline-derived CDR1 and CDR2 are SGDLS and YYNGEE. CDR3 sequence reads: CASSRTGAYEQYF. The CDR3 DNA is TGTGCCAGCAGTAGGACAGGGGCCTACGAGCAGTACTTC.

The genes are TRBV28 and TRBJ2-5; tentative D call: TRBD1 (7 bases). This CDR3 spans 15 amino acids. CDR1 is MDHEN and CDR2 is SYDVKM in the germline V gene. V lost 6 bases, J lost 3 bases, and 17 bases lay in between. The CDR3 DNA reads as TGTGCCAGCAGGGAGGGGGCCTCGACGAAAGAGACCCAGTACTTC. The encoded protein is CASREGASTKETQYF.

This chain joins TRBV7-9 and TRBJ1-1; perhaps TRBD1 as D (5 bases). In germline, CDR1 is SEHNR, CDR2 FQNEAQ (reference sequence). The CDR3 extends over 16 amino acids. With 1 base removed from V and 1 base from J, the gap between germline ends came to 13 bases. In DNA form, the CDR3 reads TGTGCCAGCAGCTTAGTTGTCCAAAGGGGGAACACTGAAGCTTTCTTT. Its translation is CASSLVVQRGNTEAFF.

In DNA form, the CDR3 reads TGTGCCAGCTCGCCGACAGGGCCAGCCTACGAGCAGTACTTC. This translates into CASSPTGPAYEQYF. The chain combines TRBV18 with TRBJ2-7, with TRBD1 matching over 7 bases. Germline V gives CDR1 KGHSH, CDR2 LQKENI. Trimming removed 6 bases from V and 2 bases from J; junction bases left unmatched: 7. The CDR3 contains 14 residues.

This chain joins TRBV19 and TRBJ1-1; no clear D. Trimming removed 0 bases from V and 8 bases from J, with 7 bases in between. The CDR3 spans 12 residues. Germline V gene sequence: CDR1 LNHDA, CDR2 SQIVND (reference sequence). CDR3 protein: CASSIDGKEAFF. CDR3 bases: TGTGCCAGTAGTATAGACGGTAAAGAAGCTTTCTTT.

This chain links TRBV19 with TRBJ2-7; tentative D call: TRBD2 (5 bases). V lost 9 bases to trimming and J lost 6 bases, with 27 bases between them. Germline CDR1 and CDR2: LNHDA and SQIVND (reference sequence). CDR3 length: 16 residues. The CDR3 sequence: CASRFGAGLVPGEQYF. In nucleotides, the CDR3 is TGTGCCAGCCGATTTGGCGCCGGACTCGTACCTGGCGAGCAGTACTTC.

The chain recombines TRBV2 with TRBJ2-7; tentatively, D is TRBD2 (5 bases). Germline CDR1 reads SNHLY; CDR2 reads FYNNEI. Trimming removed 4 bases at V and 6 bases at J, with 10 bases between. The CDR3 spans 12 residues. The CDR3 DNA reads TGTGCCAGCAGTGGAAAGGGAGCCGAGCAGTACTTC. Its translation: CASSGKGAEQYF.

V usage is TRBV6-6 and J usage is TRBJ2-2, with D possibly TRBD1 on 6 matching bases. Germline V gives CDR1 MNHNY, CDR2 SVGAGI (reference sequence). The CDR3 loop spans 14 amino acids. V lost 6 bases to trimming and J lost 6 bases, with 14 bases between them. Here the CDR3 reads CASSITGLAGELFF. As DNA, the CDR3 is TGTGCCAGCAGCATAACAGGGTTGGCCGGGGAGCTGTTTTTT.